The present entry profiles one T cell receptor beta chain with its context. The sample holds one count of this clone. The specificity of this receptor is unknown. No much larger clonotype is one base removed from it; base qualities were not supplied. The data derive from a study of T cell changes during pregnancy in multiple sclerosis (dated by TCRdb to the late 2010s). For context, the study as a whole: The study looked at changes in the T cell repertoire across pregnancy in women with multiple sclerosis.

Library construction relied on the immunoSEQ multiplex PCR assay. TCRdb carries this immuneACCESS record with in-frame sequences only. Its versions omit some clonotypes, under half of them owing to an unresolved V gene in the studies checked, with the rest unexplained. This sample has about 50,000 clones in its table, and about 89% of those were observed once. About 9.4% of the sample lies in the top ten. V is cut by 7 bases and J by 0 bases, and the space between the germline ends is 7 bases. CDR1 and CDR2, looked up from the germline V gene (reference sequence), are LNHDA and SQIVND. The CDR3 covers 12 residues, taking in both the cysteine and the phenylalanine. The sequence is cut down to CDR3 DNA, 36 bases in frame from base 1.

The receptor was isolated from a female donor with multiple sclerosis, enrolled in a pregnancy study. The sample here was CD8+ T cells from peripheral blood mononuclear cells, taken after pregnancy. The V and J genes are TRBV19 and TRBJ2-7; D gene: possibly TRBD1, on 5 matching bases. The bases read TGTGCCAGTATGGACACCTCCTACGAGCAGTACTTC. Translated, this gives CASMDTSYEQYF.